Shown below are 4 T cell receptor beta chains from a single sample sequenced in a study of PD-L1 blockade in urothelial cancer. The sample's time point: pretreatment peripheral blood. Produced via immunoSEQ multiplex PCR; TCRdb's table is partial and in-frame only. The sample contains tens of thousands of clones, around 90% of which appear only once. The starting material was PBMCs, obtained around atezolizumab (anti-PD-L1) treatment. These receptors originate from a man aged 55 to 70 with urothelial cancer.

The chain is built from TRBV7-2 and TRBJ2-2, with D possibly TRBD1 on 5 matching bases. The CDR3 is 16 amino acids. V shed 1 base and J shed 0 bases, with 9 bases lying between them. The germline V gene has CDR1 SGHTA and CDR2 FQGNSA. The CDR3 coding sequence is TGTGCCAGCAGCTTAGGTCAGGGCGCGAACACCGGGGAGCTGTTTTTT. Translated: CASSLGQGANTGELFF.

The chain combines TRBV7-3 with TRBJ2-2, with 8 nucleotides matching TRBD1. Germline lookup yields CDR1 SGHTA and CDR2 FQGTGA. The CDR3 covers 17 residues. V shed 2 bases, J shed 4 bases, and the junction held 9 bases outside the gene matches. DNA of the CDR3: TGTGCCAGCAGCTTATTCGGACAGGGTACGGGCACCGGGGAGCTGTTTTTT. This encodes CASSLFGQGTGTGELFF.

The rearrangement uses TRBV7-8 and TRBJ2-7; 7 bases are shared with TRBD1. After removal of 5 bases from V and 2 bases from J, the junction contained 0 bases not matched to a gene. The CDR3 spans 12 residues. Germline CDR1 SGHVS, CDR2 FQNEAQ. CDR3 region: CASSGQAYEQYF. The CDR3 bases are TGTGCCAGCAGCGGACAGGCCTACGAGCAGTACTTC.

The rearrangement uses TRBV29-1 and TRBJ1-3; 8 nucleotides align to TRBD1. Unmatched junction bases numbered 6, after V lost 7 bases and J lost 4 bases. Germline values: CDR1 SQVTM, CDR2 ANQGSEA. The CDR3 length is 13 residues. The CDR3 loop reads CSAEDRVGNTIYF. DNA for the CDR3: TGCAGCGCCGAGGACAGGGTCGGAAACACCATATATTTT.